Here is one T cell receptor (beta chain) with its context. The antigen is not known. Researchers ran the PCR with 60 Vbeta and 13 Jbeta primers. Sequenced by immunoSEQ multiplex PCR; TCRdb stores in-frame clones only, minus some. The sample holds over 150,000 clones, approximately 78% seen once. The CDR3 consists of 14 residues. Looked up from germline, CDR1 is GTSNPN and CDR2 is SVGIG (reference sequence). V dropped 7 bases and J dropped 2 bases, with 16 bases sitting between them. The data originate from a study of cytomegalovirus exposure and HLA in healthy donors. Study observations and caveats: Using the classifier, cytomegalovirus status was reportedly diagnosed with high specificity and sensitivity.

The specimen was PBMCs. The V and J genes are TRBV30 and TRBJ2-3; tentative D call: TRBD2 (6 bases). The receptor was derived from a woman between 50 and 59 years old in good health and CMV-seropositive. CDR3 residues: CASSEPGLTDTQYF. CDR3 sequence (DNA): TGTGCCTCCTCGGAACCGGGACTCACAGATACGCAGTATTTT.